This is a list of T cell receptor beta chains from one sample in a study of blood T cell repertoires in COVID-19. Repertoires were generated with immunoSEQ multiplex PCR, while TCRdb's copy carries only in-frame clones and drops some. The profile shows tens of thousands of clones, around 84% of them singletons. The specimen was peripheral blood. Every receptor here comes from a man in his sixties with acute or convalescent COVID-19. CDR3s leave out the opening cysteine and the closing phenylalanine or tryptophan.

CDR3aa: ASSVGQGAASLRYNEQF
v_gene: TRBV9

CDR3aa: ASSKATGFNIQY
v_gene: TRBV21-1

CDR3aa: ASIPGVTYGYT
v_gene: TRBV6-5

CDR3aa: ASSRGGSHTGELF
v_gene: TRBV18

CDR3aa: ASSPWQGAIRGQPQH
v_gene: TRBV5-6

CDR3aa: ASSGDIISAYNSGANVLT
v_gene: TRBV6-1

CDR3aa: ATRQLNEQF
v_gene: TRBV10-3

CDR3aa: ASSARTGSGDTQY
v_gene: TRBV2

CDR3aa: ASSARQGDVRVSNQPQH
v_gene: TRBV6-1

CDR3aa: ASSPGASSYEQY
v_gene: TRBV18

CDR3aa: ASSLPGGADTQY
v_gene: TRBV5-1

CDR3aa: ASSGQGARNEKLF
v_gene: TRBV2

CDR3aa: ATKDRGLTDTQY
v_gene: TRBV19

CDR3aa: ASSEVTGGQPQH
v_gene: TRBV28

CDR3aa: ASSHTLIRLAGENEQF
v_gene: TRBV7-2

CDR3aa: ASSKGTGGQPQH
v_gene: TRBV21-1

CDR3aa: ASSRQQNQPQH
v_gene: TRBV12-3/TRBV12-4

CDR3aa: ASTKRNGYEQY
v_gene: TRBV28

CDR3aa: ASSRDRVGGYT
v_gene: TRBV7-9

CDR3aa: ASSPRQGTGELF
v_gene: TRBV18

CDR3aa: ASSNPGARTEAF
v_gene: TRBV6-5

CDR3aa: ASSERWTSGVTDTQY
v_gene: TRBV9

CDR3aa: ASKRGSTDTQY
v_gene: TRBV6-5

CDR3aa: ASGPTGPYEQY
v_gene: TRBV6-5

CDR3aa: ASSLRTGTGWETQY
v_gene: TRBV5-1

CDR3aa: ASSLWTSGGGYEQF
v_gene: TRBV5-1

CDR3aa: ASSTRQDIGELF
v_gene: TRBV19

CDR3aa: ATSVATGLAGGLGAGELF
v_gene: TRBV15

CDR3aa: ASSPRGQAVEQY
v_gene: TRBV5-4

CDR3aa: ASSYSSGGKLF
v_gene: TRBV6-5

CDR3aa: ASSAQGESYNEQF
v_gene: TRBV9

CDR3aa: ASRGTGLNEKLF
v_gene: TRBV25-1

CDR3aa: ASSPGWGDRHETDTQY
v_gene: TRBV11-3

CDR3aa: ASSRGRDRPSLH
v_gene: TRBV6-5

CDR3aa: ASSSPTTGGLEQY
v_gene: TRBV6-5